The present entry profiles one T cell receptor beta chain with its context. Its antigen is still unknown. The CDR3 is 16 amino acids. Germline V gene data show CDR1 as SGHRS and CDR2 as YFSETQ. Trimming removed 1 base from V and 0 bases from J, with 12 bases in between. The source of the sample is a study of blood T cells in healthy people across ages. Together with a sample-barcoded 5' primer, a J-beta primer mix was included in a second PCR lasting 7 to 11 cycles. MiXCR was run by TCRdb on the 5' RACE reads, yielding one entry per CDR3 protein. The sample yields about 1.8 million distinct CDR3 sequences, around 50% seen once. Study-level findings and limits: Long-lived and aged donors differed, with more naive CD4+ cells and higher diversity in the long-lived. Those diversity estimates obtained from one million T cells were thought to be underestimates.

The TCR sequence derives from a woman in her forties in good health. This chain joins TRBV5-1 and TRBJ2-3; a weak D match, TRBD1 (5 bases). Sequenced input: blood. The CDR3: CASSLSGRVSTDTQYF. The CDR3 region has the DNA TGCGCCAGCAGCTTGAGTGGCAGGGTTAGCACAGATACGCAGTATTTT.